This T cell receptor beta chain was captured by sequencing in a study of blood T cell repertoires in COVID-19. This clone turned up a few times. This CDR3 spans 14 amino acids. The V gene end was trimmed by 5 bases and the J gene end by 0 bases; junction bases not matched to a gene: 3. Germline loops: CDR1 LNHDA, CDR2 SQIVND (reference sequence). Using immunoSEQ multiplex PCR, the repertoire was profiled, and TCRdb retains in-frame clones only, with some absent. The data show fewer than 500,000 clones, approximately 77% seen once. V usage is TRBV19 and J usage is TRBJ1-2, with 7 bases lining up with TRBD1. The sequenced sample consisted of peripheral blood. This TCR was sampled from a human donor with acute or convalescent COVID-19. The donor label of this sample is uncertain. The CDR3 DNA sequence: TGTGCCAGTAGTGGGACAGCAACTAACTATGGCTACACCTTC. Protein sequence: CASSGTATNYGYTF.